The rows below give T cell receptor beta chains drawn from one sample of a study of regulatory T cells in long-lasting Graves disease. TCRdb reprocessed the multiplex PCR reads via MiXCR and lists one record per CDR3 protein. Of fewer than 400,000 distinct CDR3 sequences in the sample, around 20% were seen once. The material was peripheral blood mononuclear cells (PBMCs), obtained when the disease was refractory, from a patient treated with antithyroid drugs. The receptors originated from a female donor with Graves disease. CDR3s include the opening cysteine and the closing phenylalanine or tryptophan. The D gene is left open where the match is weak. Clone size, where shown, is once, few, many, or a class for clones that have expanded.

TRBD1 | TRBJ1-5 | NA | TRBV20-1 | TGCAGTGCTCCAGAACAGGGGGCCCGGTTCCATCAGCCCCAGCATTTT | CSAPEQGARFHQPQHF
NA | TRBJ2-7 | many | TRBV6-2/TRBV6-3 | TGTGCCAGCAGTTACTCGGGATTGGAGTACTTC | CASSYSGLEYF
TRBD2 | TRBJ2-2 | many | TRBV19 | TGTGCCAGTAGCCAAGGACTAGCGGGATCCACCGGGGAGCTGTTTTTT | CASSQGLAGSTGELFF
TRBD1 | TRBJ1-1 | NA | TRBV15 | TGTGCCACCAGCGAGGGATTCAGGGGGCGGGGGATGAACACTGAAGCTTTCTTT | CATSEGFRGRGMNTEAFF
TRBD1 | TRBJ2-4 | NA | TRBV4-2 | TGTGCCAGCAGTCCTAGACAGGGAGCCAAAAACATTCAGTACTTC | CASSPRQGAKNIQYF
NA | TRBJ2-7 | NA | TRBV6-5 | TGTGCCAGCAGTTACTTCCATAGGTACGAGCAGTACTTC | CASSYFHRYEQYF
NA | TRBJ2-3 | NA | TRBV7-3 | TGTGCCAGCAGCTTGGACCTCGGGGGCACAGATACGCAGTATTTT | CASSLDLGGTDTQYF
NA | TRBJ2-7 | few | TRBV6-1 | TGTGCCAGCAGGAGAGGGCCGACCAAATCCTACGAGCAGTACTTC | CASRRGPTKSYEQYF
TRBD2 | TRBJ2-4 | many | TRBV3-1 | TGTGCCAGCAGCTACGGGACTAGCGGATCCTCCAAAAACATTCAGTACTTC | CASSYGTSGSSKNIQYF
NA | TRBJ2-7 | many | TRBV19 | TGTGCCAGCAGTCGGGACTGGTCCTACGAGCAGTACTTC | CASSRDWSYEQYF
NA | TRBJ2-2 | many | TRBV2 | TGTGCCAGCAGTGGAGACAGCACCGGGGAGCTGTTTTTT | CASSGDSTGELFF
NA | TRBJ2-7 | many | TRBV5-6 | TGTGCCAGCAGCTTGGTACGGGGTTCCTACGAGCAGTACTTC | CASSLVRGSYEQYF
NA | TRBJ2-7 | many | TRBV7-9 | TGTGCCAGCAGCCTAGAGTGGGAGCAGTACTTC | CASSLEWEQYF
TRBD2 | TRBJ2-3 | NA | TRBV27 | TGTGCCAGCAGTCCATCCCTCCCTCTAGCGGGAGGACCCCCAGATACGCAGTATTTT | CASSPSLPLAGGPPDTQYF
TRBD1 | TRBJ2-5 | few | TRBV12-3/TRBV12-4 | TGTGCCAGCAGTTCCCGATCGATCTTAGGACAGGAAGAAGAGACCCAGTACTTC | CASSSRSILGQEEETQYF
NA | TRBJ1-1 | few | TRBV6-1 | TGTGCCAGCAGTAAAGGACGGAAGAACACTGAAGCTTTCTTT | CASSKGRKNTEAFF
NA | TRBJ1-2 | few | TRBV19 | TGTGCCAGTAGTCCCGGGGACATCTCGGATCTGTGGGGCTACACCTTC | CASSPGDISDLWGYTF
NA | TRBJ1-4 | few | TRBV4-3 | TGCGCCAGCAGCCTATCATGGGGGGAAAAACTGTTTTTT | CASSLSWGEKLFF
NA | TRBJ2-7 | NA | TRBV12-5 | TGTGCTAGTGGTCCCGGTAGGCACGAGCAGTACTTC | CASGPGRHEQYF
TRBD1 | TRBJ1-2 | NA | TRBV19 | TGTGCCAGTAGTATGAGTCAGGGGGCCGGATATGGCTACACCTTC | CASSMSQGAGYGYTF
NA | TRBJ2-5 | NA | TRBV7-2 | TGTGCCAGCAGCCCTCCCGGGGGGCACCCAGGGCCCCAGTACTTC | CASSPPGGHPGPQYF
TRBD1 | TRBJ1-6 | many | TRBV7-2 | TGTGCCAGCAGCTTACTCCAGGGGGGTTCACCCCTCCACTTT | CASSLLQGGSPLHF
NA | TRBJ1-5 | NA | TRBV27 | TGTGCCAGCAGGGACGGTTTGGGCAATCAGCCCCAGCATTTT | CASRDGLGNQPQHF
NA | TRBJ2-7 | NA | TRBV10-1 | TGCGCCAGCAGTGAGTCGACGGGGGAGTACCCCTACGAGCAGTACTTC | CASSESTGEYPYEQYF
NA | TRBJ2-6 | many | TRBV10-3 | TGTGCCATCAGTGAGTCATTGGCCAGCTCTGGGGCCAACGTCCTGACTTTC | CAISESLASSGANVLTF
NA | TRBJ1-4 | many | TRBV11-2 | TGTGCCAGCAGCCCCAGGGGTCTTAGGGAAAAACTGTTTTTT | CASSPRGLREKLFF
TRBD2 | TRBJ2-2 | NA | TRBV9 | TGTGCCAGCAGCGTAGGGACGACTAGCGGGAACACCGGGGAGCTGTTTTTT | CASSVGTTSGNTGELFF
NA | TRBJ2-7 | NA | TRBV5-1 | TGCGCCAGCAGCCGGACAGTGGGGGGGGGCATCAACGAGCAGTACTTC | CASSRTVGGGINEQYF
NA | TRBJ2-7 | many | TRBV12-3/TRBV12-4 | TGTGCCAGCAGCCCTAGCCTTTCGGGCAGGCCCTACGAGCAGTACTTC | CASSPSLSGRPYEQYF
NA | TRBJ1-2 | few | TRBV15 | TGTGCCACCAGCAGAGGGTTGGAAGGGGCTGGAGGCTACACCTTC | CATSRGLEGAGGYTF
NA | TRBJ1-1 | many | TRBV9 | TGTGCCAGCAGCGTAGGGGTCGGAAACATGAACACTGAAGCTTTCTTT | CASSVGVGNMNTEAFF
TRBD2 | TRBJ2-7 | NA | TRBV7-2 | TGTGCCAGCAGCTTAGATAGCGGGAGTCTGCTCTACGAGCAGTACTTC | CASSLDSGSLLYEQYF
TRBD1 | TRBJ1-4 | few | TRBV6-1 | TGTGCCAGCAGTACTTACCCTCCGGGACAGGAAGGGGAAAAACTGTTTTTT | CASSTYPPGQEGEKLFF